Listed below are T cell receptor beta chains from one sample, sequenced in a study of cytomegalovirus exposure and HLA in healthy donors. Generated by immunoSEQ multiplex PCR, the TCRdb table keeps only in-frame clones and is missing some. The sample holds 100,000 to 150,000 clones, around three quarters seen once. The sequenced material came from PBMCs. The receptors here all came from a female donor in good health and CMV-seronegative. CDR3s include the opening cysteine and the closing phenylalanine or tryptophan. The D gene is left open where the match is weak. Clone size is shown for a subset of rows, as once, few, many or a class of expanded clone.

d_call j_call v_call clone_size cdr3_nt cdr3_aa
TRBD1 TRBJ2-1 TRBV27 - TGTGCCAGCACCTCCGGGACAGAGTCCTACAATGAGCAGTTCTTC CASTSGTESYNEQFF
TRBD2 TRBJ2-1 TRBV27 - TGTGCCAGCAGTTCCCTCACGGGAGGGGTAAATGAGCAGTTCTTC CASSSLTGGVNEQFF
- TRBJ2-4 TRBV30 few TGTGCCTGGACCCCGGAGGACCTAGCCAAAAACATTCAGTACTTC CAWTPEDLAKNIQYF
- TRBJ2-2 TRBV27 - TGTGCCAGCAGGTTACAGGGACTGGCGAACACCGGGGAGCTGTTTTTT CASRLQGLANTGELFF
- TRBJ2-7 TRBV21-1 - TGTGCCAGCAGCAGGAGGGCAGGGTCGTGGGAGCAGTACTTC CASSRRAGSWEQYF
TRBD2 TRBJ2-1 TRBV19 - TGTGCCAGTAGTATACGTGGAACTAGCGGGATATACAATGAGCAGTTCTTC CASSIRGTSGIYNEQFF
- TRBJ2-6 TRBV6-1 - TGTGCCAGCAGTGAAAGAGCCTCTGGGGCCAACGTCCTGACTTTC CASSERASGANVLTF
TRBD1 TRBJ1-3 TRBV30 - TGTGCCTGCGCGGGACAGGGATCGGGAAACACCATATATTTT CACAGQGSGNTIYF
TRBD2 TRBJ2-1 TRBV10-3 - TGTGCCATCAGTGAGACCCTTAGCGGGGGGGAATACAATGAGCAGTTCTTC CAISETLSGGEYNEQFF
- TRBJ1-3 TRBV7-9 few TGTTCCGCCCGAGCAGGAGGGAACACCATATATTTT CSARAGGNTIYF
- TRBJ1-4 TRBV4-1 - TGCGCCAGCAGCCAAGAAGGGGTACGATCTTACAATGAAAAACTGTTTTTT CASSQEGVRSYNEKLFF
TRBD2 TRBJ2-5 TRBV5-4 - TGTGCCAGCAGCCCTGGGACTAGCGGGAGGGGGGAGACCCAGTACTTC CASSPGTSGRGETQYF
TRBD1 TRBJ2-2 TRBV5-4 once TGTGCCAGCAGCTCCCGGACAGGGGGAACCGGGGAGCTGTTTTTT CASSSRTGGTGELFF
- TRBJ2-1 TRBV27 - TGTGCCACCTGGGGGGACTCCTACAATGAGCAGTTCTTC CATWGDSYNEQFF
- TRBJ1-2 TRBV7-9 - TGTGCCAGCAGCCCACCGACAGACTATGGCTACACCTTC CASSPPTDYGYTF
- TRBJ2-1 TRBV30 - TGTGCCTGGACGCGACTAGACAACTACAATGAGCAGTTCTTC CAWTRLDNYNEQFF
- TRBJ1-2 TRBV7-3 - TGTGCCAGCAGCCCATGGGGCAGTGATGGCTACACCTTC CASSPWGSDGYTF
- TRBJ1-3 TRBV9 - TGTGCCAGCAGCCCGTCGGGAAACACCATATATTTT CASSPSGNTIYF
- TRBJ2-7 TRBV7-2 - TGTGCCAGCACCGGTACGGGAGCCTACGAGCAGTACTTC CASTGTGAYEQYF
- TRBJ1-1 TRBV2 - TGTGCCAGCACCCGAATTCGGACTGAAGCTTTCTTT CASTRIRTEAFF
- TRBJ1-6 TRBV15 few TGTGCCACCAGCAGAGGACAGGAAAATTCACCCCTCCACTTT CATSRGQENSPLHF
- TRBJ2-7 TRBV11-3 - TGTGCCAGCAGCCGCCCCGAGGGAGAGCAGTACTTC CASSRPEGEQYF
- TRBJ2-1 TRBV9 - TGTGCCAGCAGCGTAGGGCCGAGGGATGAGCAGTTCTTC CASSVGPRDEQFF
- TRBJ2-2 TRBV11-2 - TGTGCCAGCAGCCACGAAAATCCGGGACAAGCTACCGGGGAGCTGTTTTTT CASSHENPGQATGELFF
- TRBJ1-1 TRBV5-5 once TGTGCCAGCAGCTTGTACGCGACTGAAGCTTTCTTT CASSLYATEAFF
- TRBJ2-5 TRBV6-1 - TGTGCCAGCAGTCGTGGCAGGGCACAAGAGACCCAGTACTTC CASSRGRAQETQYF
- TRBJ2-5 TRBV10-2 - TGCGCCAGCAGTGGACAAGGCGGGGAGACCCAGTACTTC CASSGQGGETQYF
- TRBJ1-4 TRBV27 - TGTGCCAGCAGTTTAATGGACTCAGAAAAACTGTTTTTT CASSLMDSEKLFF
TRBD1 TRBJ1-2 TRBV7-8 - TGTGCCAGCAGCTTCAAGGCGACAGGGGATAACTATGGCTACACCTTC CASSFKATGDNYGYTF